This T cell receptor beta chain derives from a study of T-cell reconstitution after alpha-beta-depleted transplantation in children (dated by TCRdb to about 2016). As for the study more broadly: Using TCR repertoire profiling, the study quantitatively followed how T-cell immune reconstitution unfolded in children after TCRalphabeta/CD19-depleted allogeneic hematopoietic cell transplantation.

The library came from PCR. The reads were generated on an Illumina HiSeq 2500. TCR libraries were prepared with molecular barcoding, using unique molecular identifiers to normalize TCRbeta repertoire quantification. In TCRdb, the public reads were trimmed at Q25 with fastp and aligned with MiXCR, with productive beta chains retained. Duplicate CDR3 protein sequences are folded into a single record with the most common DNA and genes. Counted in this sample were around 380,000 distinct CDR3 sequences; approximately 11% of them appeared once. Together, the top ten hold about 5% of the sample. The germline V gene supplies CDR1 SGHAT and CDR2 FQNNGV. Measured from the cysteine to the phenylalanine, the CDR3 is 20 residues long. Solely the CDR3 DNA is kept, with 60 bases framed from the first base. V has 3 bases trimmed and J has 6 bases trimmed; junction bases matching no gene number 23. This clonotype was recorded once. Its binding antigen is unknown. Per-nucleotide qualities are absent, and no much larger clonotype sits a single base away. A single read makes a weak case.

The rearranged chain carries TRBV11-2 and TRBJ2-3; TRBD2 fits 8 bases in the junction. The sequence was collected from a human donor who donated a stem cell graft to a child with acute myeloid leukemia. The sequencing used PBMCs from the stem cell graft donor, collected from the stem cell graft. The nucleotide sequence reads as follows: TGTGCCAGCAGCTTTTTTGCCTTTTCGGACACGGGAGGGCCTCGGGATACGCAGTATTTT. Translated, it gives CASSFFAFSDTGGPRDTQYF.